The source of this T cell receptor beta chain is a study of blood T cell repertoires in COVID-19. All enrollees were roughly 18 to 89 years old and from 25 or so US areas. The germline V gene has CDR1 MDHEN and CDR2 SYDVKM. Trimming removed 2 bases from V and 5 bases from J, with 4 bases in between. The CDR3 is made up of 13 amino acids. Source study methods: The assay estimated nucleated cells by amplifying reference gene primers. The protocol was immunoSEQ multiplex PCR, while the TCRdb copy is restricted to in-frame clones and leaves out a portion. That table gives V, J and clone size, and the DNA gave D and trimming. This sample has more than 200,000 clones, with about 90% found just once.

This chain connects TRBV28 to TRBJ1-6; D not certain. This clonotype originated in a woman between 25 and 40 years old who had been exposed to COVID-19. The source material was PBMCs or T cells enriched from blood (not recorded which). CDR3 region: CASSLQDNSPLHF. The CDR3 region has the DNA TGTGCCAGCAGTTTACAGGATAATTCACCCCTCCACTTT.